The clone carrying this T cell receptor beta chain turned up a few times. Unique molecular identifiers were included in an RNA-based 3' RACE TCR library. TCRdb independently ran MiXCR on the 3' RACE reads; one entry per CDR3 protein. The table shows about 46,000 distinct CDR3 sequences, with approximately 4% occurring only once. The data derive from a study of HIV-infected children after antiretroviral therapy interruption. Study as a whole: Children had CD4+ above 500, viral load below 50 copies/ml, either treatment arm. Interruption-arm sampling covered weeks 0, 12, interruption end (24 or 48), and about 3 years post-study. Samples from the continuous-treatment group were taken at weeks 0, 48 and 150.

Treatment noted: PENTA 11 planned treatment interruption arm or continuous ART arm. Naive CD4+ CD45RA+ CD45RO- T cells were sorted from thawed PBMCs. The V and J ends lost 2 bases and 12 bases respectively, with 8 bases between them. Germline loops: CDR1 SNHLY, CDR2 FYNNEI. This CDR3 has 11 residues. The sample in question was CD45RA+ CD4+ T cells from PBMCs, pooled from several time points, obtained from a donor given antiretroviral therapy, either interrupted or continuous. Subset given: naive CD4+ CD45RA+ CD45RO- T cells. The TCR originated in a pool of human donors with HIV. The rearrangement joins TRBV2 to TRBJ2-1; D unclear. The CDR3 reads CASSELRVQFF. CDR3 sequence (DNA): TGTGCCAGCAGTGAACTAAGGGTGCAGTTCTTC.